One and the same sample provided the 13 T cell receptor beta chains below, sequenced in a study of CD8+CD57+ T cells in acquired aplastic anemia. Only patients with CD8+CD57+ cell expansion on flow cytometry were chosen for sequencing. The study profiled TCR beta VDJ and CDR3 using genomic DNA as template. One entry per CDR3 protein, called by TCRdb with MiXCR from the reads. The repertoire holds some 180,000 distinct CDR3 sequences, with around 63% as singletons. Sample: sorted CD4+, CD8+, or CD8+CD57+ T cells (not recorded which) from PBMCs. These receptor sequences come from a human donor with aplastic anemia.

The chain recombines TRBV11-3 with TRBJ1-5; the match to TRBD1 covers 8 bases. This CDR3 has 18 residues. Germline V gene sequence: CDR1 SGHNT, CDR2 YENEEA. The V and J ends lost 1 base and 4 bases, in that order; junction bases with no gene match: 12. In nucleotides, the CDR3 is TGTGCCAGCAGCTTAGTCTTCCCATTCAGGGGGCAAAATCAGCCCCAGCATTTT. This encodes CASSLVFPFRGQNQPQHF.

This chain connects TRBV24-1 to TRBJ2-3; D gene ambiguous. This CDR3 contains 14 residues. The V gene's germline CDR1 is KGHDR and CDR2 SFDVKD. Trimming removed 8 bases from V and 0 bases from J, with 11 bases in between. The CDR3 spells CATKGKSSTDTQYF. The CDR3 DNA is TGTGCCACCAAAGGGAAGAGTAGCACAGATACGCAGTATTTT.

Note on this clonotype: An end of the junction differs from the germline gene, which may be a read error. The chain carries TRBV6-5 and TRBJ1-6, with a tentative D call TRBD1 (6 bases). The CDR3 has 16 amino acids. CDR1 is MNHEY, CDR2 SVGAGI, per germline. The CDR3 is CASSYEPTGFSSTLHF. Written as DNA, the CDR3 is TGTGCCAGCAGTTACGAACCCACAGGGTTTAGTTCAACCCTCCACTTT.

The DNA for the CDR3 is TGTGCCAGCACCAGGGGCGATATAAGTGACTATGGCTACACCTTC. This translates into CASTRGDISDYGYTF. This chain links TRBV9 with TRBJ1-2; a weak D match, TRBD1 (6 bases). Trimming cost V 6 bases and J 3 bases, with 18 bases left between them. The CDR3 consists of 15 residues. The germline V gene has CDR1 SGDLS and CDR2 YYNGEE.

V is TRBV7-2 and J is TRBJ2-5; perhaps TRBD1 as D (6 bases). V dropped 5 bases and J dropped 5 bases, with 12 bases sitting between them. The CDR3 extends over 13 amino acids. Germline V CDR1 and CDR2: SGHTA, FQGNSA. CDR3 protein: CASSPQGQETQYF. DNA for the CDR3: TGTGCCAGCAGCCCACAGGGTCAGGAGACCCAGTACTTC.

The gene calls are TRBV25-1 and TRBJ1-1; tentative D call: TRBD1 (5 bases). The germline V gene encodes CDR1 MGHDK and CDR2 SYGVNS. The CDR3 has 14 residues. V lost 2 bases and J lost 7, with 14 bases in between. The CDR3 loop reads CASSEGWQGFEAFF. Written as DNA, the CDR3 is TGTGCCAGCAGTGAAGGATGGCAGGGCTTTGAAGCTTTCTTT.

Notes on this clonotype: One end of the junction is discordant with germline, which a read error may explain. V is TRBV2 and J is TRBJ2-5; weak D call: TRBD2 (7 bases). Germline loops: CDR1 SNHLY, CDR2 FYNNEI. This CDR3 has 13 amino acids. The CDR3 nucleotides are TGTGCCAGCAGGCGACGGGGGGCGGAGACCCGGTACTTC. Protein product: CASRRRGAETRYF.

The J gene is TRBJ2-7, the V gene TRBV2, with unresolved D. Looked up from germline, CDR1 is SNHLY and CDR2 is FYNNEI. Trimming stripped 3 bases from V and 3 bases from J, with 6 bases between. The CDR3 has 12 residues. The DNA for the CDR3 is TGTGCCAGCAGTGACGGATTCTACGAGCAGTACTTC. Its translation is CASSDGFYEQYF.

The J gene is TRBJ2-1, the V gene TRBV19; 10 positions agree with TRBD2. Trimming at V came to 7 bases and at J to 9 bases, leaving 15 bases not matched to a gene. The CDR3 covers 16 residues. The germline gives CDR1 LNHDA, CDR2 SQIVND (reference sequence). The DNA for the CDR3 is TGTGCCAGTATCGGTTGGGGGCTAGCGGGAGTTAGTGAGCAGTTCTTC. Protein: CASIGWGLAGVSEQFF.

There are a few counts of this clonotype. This chain joins TRBV2 and TRBJ2-5; 8 bases align to TRBD1. CDR1 and CDR2 from the germline V gene are SNHLY and FYNNEI. Trimming took 4 bases from V and 3 from J; bases not matched to a gene: 1. The CDR3 is 13 amino acids. The CDR3 nucleotides are TGTGCCAGCAGTGGGACAGGGAAAGAGACCCAGTACTTC. Its protein is CASSGTGKETQYF.

This clonotype was seen at least ten times. The chain is built from TRBV20-1 and TRBJ1-1, with D possibly matching TRBD1 (6 bases). The V and J ends lost 3 bases and 1 base respectively, with 24 bases between them. Germline CDR1 is DFQATT and CDR2 is SNEGSKA (reference sequence). The CDR3 loop spans 18 amino acids. CDR3 loop: CSARDTRGGAGWNTEAFF. For the CDR3, the DNA is TGCAGTGCTAGGGATACACGAGGGGGGGCAGGATGGAACACTGAAGCTTTCTTT.

This clonotype was seen a few times. Lacking the conserved final phenylalanine or tryptophan, this CDR3 likely reflects a read error. The chain has TRBV7-4 and TRBJ2-7; no firm D call. Trimming left V 1 base short and J 0 bases short, with 10 bases between. The V gene's germline CDR1 is SGHVT and CDR2 SQSDAQ. CDR3 length: 15 amino acids. CDR3: CASSLEEWSSYEQYL. CDR3 bases: TGTGCCAGCAGCTTAGAGGAGTGGTCCTCCTACGAGCAGTACCTC.

This clonotype was seen a handful of times. The chain couples TRBV7-2 to TRBJ2-7, with a possible D match to TRBD1 (6 bases). V was clipped by 6 bases and J by 7 bases, with 10 bases between them. This CDR3 spans 11 amino acids. Germline assignment: CDR1 SGHTA and CDR2 FQGNSA. The CDR3 region is CASRNQGEQYF. The CDR3 region has the DNA TGTGCCAGCAGAAATCAGGGGGAGCAGTACTTC. Together with reference TRBV7-2 and TRBJ2-7, the CDR3 gives the full variable domain: GAGVSQSPSNKVTEKGKDVELRCDPISGHTALYWYRQSLGQGLEFLIYFQGNSAPDKSGLPSDRFSAERTGGSVSTLTIQRTQQEDSAVYLCASRNQGEQYFGPGTRLTVT.